The 7 T cell receptor beta chains below come from one sample, sequenced in a study of spatial heterogeneity in lung cancer. Time point indicated: sample taken at primary tumor resection. No antigens are known for them. TCRdb passed the 5' RACE reads through MiXCR, listing each CDR3 protein once. The table has about 10,000 distinct CDR3 sequences, approximately 50% seen once. General study points: Expanded intratumoral alpha and beta TCR counts tracked tumor mutation counts.

This sample comprised lung tumor tissue, obtained at surgery. All receptors derive from a female donor with early-stage non-small cell lung cancer.

Of note for this clonotype: The library was designed around alpha chains, so this beta chain is a stray read whose abundance carries little weight. The chain has TRBV7-7 and TRBJ1-5; no definite D call. The CDR3 is 14 amino acids. Germline-derived CDR1 and CDR2 are SSHAT and FNYEAQ (reference sequence). The CDR3 nucleotides are TGTGCTATTGAGTTCGAGTCGATCAGACAGCCCCAGCATTTT. This codes for CAIEFESIRQPQHF.

This clonotype has a handful of counts. This beta chain is a stray sequence in a library constructed for alpha chains; its clone size is not meaningful. The chain uses TRBV12-3 or TRBV12-4 and TRBJ2-1, with D perhaps TRBD2 (6 bases). The CDR3 runs 11 residues. The V end lost 3 bases, the J end lost 10 bases, and 7 bases lay between the germline ends. CDR3 sequence (DNA): TGTGCCAGCAGTTTTCTAGCGGAGCAGTTCTTC. Translated: CASSFLAEQFF.

About this clonotype itself: This beta chain was picked up by a library intended for alpha chains and is off target, so its count carries little meaning. The CDR3 nucleotides are TGTGCCAGCTCAGCCAACTTGGGCTCACCCCTCCACTTT. It specifies CASSANLGSPLHF. The chain employs TRBV18 and TRBJ1-6; no firm D call. CDR1 and CDR2 (germline): KGHSH, LQKENI. Trimming cost V 5 bases and J 10 bases, with 12 bases left between them. CDR3 size: 13 residues.

Turning to this clonotype: The library was designed around alpha chains, so this beta chain is a stray read whose abundance carries little weight. The chain employs TRBV7-9 and TRBJ1-1; 7 bases fit TRBD1. The CDR3 runs 14 residues. The germline CDR1 and CDR2 sequences are SEHNR and FQNEAQ (reference sequence). Germline trimming cut 6 bases from V and 1 base from J; bases unmatched to any gene: 5. The CDR3 here is CASRPGTENTEAFF. The CDR3 DNA follows: TGTGCCAGCAGGCCCGGGACAGAGAACACTGAAGCTTTCTTT.

Remarks on this clonotype: Since it is a stray read in a library aimed at alpha chains, this beta chain has a size that is not meaningful. The chain carries TRBV2 and TRBJ2-1; tentative D call: TRBD2 (6 bases). This CDR3 comprises 15 residues. The V end was cut by 3 bases, the J end by 6 bases, with 15 bases between. Germline CDR1 and CDR2: SNHLY and FYNNEI. CDR3 sequence (DNA): TGTGCCAGCAGTGAGGTACTAGTGGGGGGCAATGAGCAGTTCTTC. Translated: CASSEVLVGGNEQFF.

About this clonotype: A library prepared for alpha chains yielded this beta chain as an off-target read; its size is of little meaning. The V call is TRBV20-1, the J call TRBJ2-5, with TRBD2 as a possible D gene (5 bases). The germline V gene encodes CDR1 DFQATT and CDR2 SNEGSKA (reference sequence). This CDR3 has 15 amino acids. Trimming cost V 3 bases and J 3 bases, with 17 bases left between them. CDR3 coding DNA: TGCAGTGCTAGGAGGCGCGGGTCGTCCAAAGAGACCCAGTACTTC. It translates to CSARRRGSSKETQYF.

Remarks on this clonotype: This beta chain is an off-target read within a library intended for alpha chains, so its frequency means little. V is TRBV3-1 and J is TRBJ1-3, with TRBD1 matching 8 bases. Unmatched junction bases numbered 5, after V lost 1 base and J lost 3 bases. This CDR3 is built from 16 residues. From germline, CDR1 is LGHDT and CDR2 YNNKEL (reference sequence). CDR3 in amino acids: CASSQGITGGGNTIYF. In nucleotides, the CDR3 is TGTGCCAGCAGCCAAGGCATCACAGGGGGTGGAAACACCATATATTTT. Full variable domain (rest looked up from reference TRBV3-1 and TRBJ1-3): DTAVSQTPKYLVTQMGNDKSIKCEQNLGHDTMYWYKQDSKKFLKIMFSYNNKELIINETVPNRFSPKSPDKAHLNLHINSLELGDSAVYFCASSQGITGGGNTIYFGEGSWLTVV.